Shown below are 8 T cell receptor beta chains from a single sample sequenced in a study of cytotoxic CD8 clonotypes in ibrutinib-treated CLL. Here immunoSEQ multiplex PCR was the method, and the copy in TCRdb shows in-frame clones only, minus some. The sample consists of over 150,000 clones, around 72% of them appearing once. Sequenced here: PBMCs, sampled after 24 months of ibrutinib treatment. The receptors derive from a human donor with chronic lymphocytic leukemia.

This clone occurred a few times. V usage is TRBV7-2 and J usage is TRBJ2-7; the match to TRBD2 covers 9 bases. The CDR3 covers 15 residues. Germline CDR1 reads SGHTA; CDR2 reads FQGNSA. Trimming took 4 bases from V and 3 from J; bases not matched to a gene: 7. CDR3 coding DNA: TGTGCCAGCAGCTCGATAGCGGGAGATTACTACGAGCAGTACTTC. Translated: CASSSIAGDYYEQYF.

This clone was seen more than once but under ten times. The CDR3 sequence is CASSLEGNSGNTIYF. The DNA of the CDR3 is TGTGCCAGCAGCTTGGAAGGCAACTCTGGAAACACCATATATTTT. V is TRBV5-4 and J is TRBJ1-3, with D uncertain. Germline CDR1 is SGHNT and CDR2 is YYREEE (reference sequence). The CDR3 is 15 amino acids. Trimming removed 0 bases at V and 0 bases at J, with 7 bases between.

This CDR3 reads CASSDQQGYIQYF. The CDR3 coding sequence is TGTGCCAGCAGTGATCAACAGGGATACATTCAGTACTTC. The chain links TRBV6-5 to TRBJ2-4; tentatively, D is TRBD1 (6 bases). Per the germline V gene, CDR1 is MNHEY and CDR2 is SVGAGI. Trimming took off 5 bases at V and 8 bases at J, with 13 bases between the two ends. The CDR3 sequence is 13 residues long.

The chain has TRBV5-5 and TRBJ2-7; 9 bases line up with TRBD2. The CDR3 runs 14 residues. CDR1 is SGHKS and CDR2 is YYEKEE in the germline V gene (reference sequence). V was clipped by 4 bases and J by 5 bases; unmatched bases: 7. CDR3 sequence: CASSTLAGPHEQYF. CDR3 nucleotide sequence: TGTGCCAGCAGCACCCTAGCGGGACCCCACGAGCAGTACTTC.

This chain joins TRBV29-1 and TRBJ2-7; D is possibly TRBD1 (5 bases). Germline CDR1 and CDR2: SQVTM and ANQGSEA. The CDR3 covers 13 residues. Trimming shortened V by 1 base and J by 3 bases, and 10 bases separated the two germline ends. Here the CDR3 DNA reads TGCAGCGTTGAAGGGACACGGCTCTACGAGCAGTACTTC. As protein: CSVEGTRLYEQYF.

The chain employs TRBV7-3 and TRBJ1-2, with D tentatively TRBD1 (6 bases). Trimming left V 1 base short and J 4 bases short, with 10 bases between. Germline values: CDR1 SGHTA, CDR2 FQGTGA. This CDR3 has 14 amino acids. The CDR3 protein is CASSLMGTTYGYTF. For the CDR3, the DNA is TGTGCCAGCAGCTTAATGGGGACAACCTATGGCTACACCTTC.

This sequence joins TRBV6-1 and TRBJ1-4; D may be TRBD1 (6 bases). CDR3 length equals 14 residues. CDR1 is MNHNS and CDR2 is SASEGT in the germline V gene. V lost 2 bases and J 8 bases, leaving 12 bases between the germline ends. The CDR3 sequence: CASSETGSWEKLFF. As DNA, the CDR3 is TGTGCCAGCAGTGAAACAGGGTCCTGGGAAAAACTGTTTTTT.

The chain is built from TRBV27 and TRBJ2-6; D is undetermined. The CDR3 length is 14 residues. V dropped 5 bases and J dropped 2 bases, with 7 bases sitting between them. Germline V gene lookup returns CDR1 MNHEY and CDR2 SMNVEV (reference sequence). DNA for the CDR3: TGTGCCAGCAGTCTGCCCCCTGGGGCCAACGTCCTGACTTTC. Translating it yields CASSLPPGANVLTF.